These 6 T cell receptor beta chains originate from one sample sequenced in a study of radiation and T cells in renal cell carcinoma. The data were produced by immunoSEQ multiplex PCR, yet TCRdb's version contains in-frame clones alone and is incomplete. The repertoire holds tens of thousands of clones, with approximately 83% as singletons. As for time point: blood 2 weeks post-SBRT. Treatment specified: 15 Gy SBRT to primary tumor, nephrectomy 4 weeks later. This specimen was blood, taken from a patient whose treatment included radiotherapy and nephrectomy. These receptors were collected from a woman aged 50 to 60 with renal cell carcinoma.

The table lists this clone with a few counts. The J gene is TRBJ2-3, the V gene TRBV11-2, with TRBD2 matching 8 bases. The CDR3 runs to 15 residues. Germline V gives CDR1 SGHAT, CDR2 FQNNGV. V shed 1 base, J shed 0 bases, and the junction held 0 bases outside the gene matches. The CDR3 sequence: CASSLASGSTDTQYF. The CDR3 region has the DNA TGTGCCAGCAGCTTAGCTAGCGGGAGCACAGATACGCAGTATTTT. Combining the CDR3 with reference TRBV11-2 and TRBJ2-3 gives the whole variable domain EAGVAQSPRYKIIEKRQSVAFWCNPISGHATLYWYQQILGQGPKLLIQFQNNGVVDDSQLPKDRFSAERLKGVDSTLKIQPAKLEDSAVYLCASSLASGSTDTQYFGPGTRLTVL.

V and J are TRBV18 and TRBJ1-2; perhaps TRBD1 as D (5 bases). The CDR3 contains 15 residues. Germline values: CDR1 KGHSH, CDR2 LQKENI. V lost 2 bases to trimming and J lost 3 bases, with 13 bases between them. The CDR3, as DNA: TGTGCCAGCTCACCATCCACCGGGACCGACTATGGCTACACCTTC. This codes for CASSPSTGTDYGYTF.

The chain carries TRBV19 and TRBJ2-6; TRBD1 matches at 7 bases. Trimming took 5 bases from V and 2 from J; bases not matched to a gene: 15. The germline V gene has CDR1 LNHDA and CDR2 SQIVND (reference sequence). The CDR3 totals 19 residues. The CDR3 is CASSLTTGVLAPGANVLTF. The CDR3 bases are TGTGCCAGTAGTCTTACCACAGGGGTCCTCGCACCTGGGGCCAACGTCCTGACTTTC. Supplemented by reference TRBV19 and TRBJ2-6, the full variable domain reads DGGITQSPKYLFRKEGQNVTLSCEQNLNHDAMYWYRQDPGQGLRLIYYSQIVNDFQKGDIAEGYSVSREKKESFPLTVTSAQKNPTAFYLCASSLTTGVLAPGANVLTFGAGSRLTVL.

This chain connects TRBV11-2 to TRBJ2-3; 9 positions match TRBD2. The CDR3 is 16 residues long. Germline lookup yields CDR1 SGHAT and CDR2 FQNNGV. V was pared by 5 bases and J by 4 bases, with 10 bases of the junction left unmatched. The DNA of the CDR3 is TGTGCCAGCAGCCATCCTAGCGGGAAGTATGCAGATACGCAGTATTTT. Residues: CASSHPSGKYADTQYF.

The chain joins TRBV6-6 to TRBJ2-1; the D is unclear. Germline V gives CDR1 MNHNY, CDR2 SVGAGI (reference sequence). The germline V and J ends were trimmed by 7 bases and 3 bases, with 13 bases remaining between them. This CDR3 has 14 residues. The CDR3 sequence: CASTPLGGYNEQFF. The CDR3 nucleotides read TGTGCCAGCACCCCTCTTGGCGGCTACAATGAGCAGTTCTTC.

This clone was found once. The chain combines TRBV6-5 with TRBJ1-2; D is undetermined. The CDR3 spans 12 residues. Trimming pared 7 bases from V and 6 bases from J, leaving 12 bases between. Germline V gene sequence: CDR1 MNHEY, CDR2 SVGAGI. This CDR3 is CASTAGKNGYTF. The CDR3 DNA is TGTGCCAGCACCGCCGGGAAAAATGGCTACACCTTC.